This TCR beta chain was identified during a study of blood T cell repertoires in COVID-19. Here immunoSEQ multiplex PCR was the method, and the copy in TCRdb shows in-frame clones only, minus some. The sample gives around 230,000 clones, 83% of which show up once; 2.5% is in the top ten. The TCR comes from a woman in her thirties or forties with active or convalescent COVID-19. Sequencing was carried out using peripheral blood.

The DNA of the CDR3 is TGTGCCAGCAGCGACTGGTCGGGCTACGAGCAGTACTTC. Its protein product is CASSDWSGYEQYF. The chain uses TRBV12-3 or TRBV12-4 and TRBJ2-7; D is undetermined. The CDR3 length is 13 residues. Trimming took 6 bases from V and 3 from J, leaving 12 bases between them.